Sequencing of this TCR beta chain was carried out in a study of blood T cells in healthy people across ages. Study information: With template switching, about one barcoded beta molecule was captured per two T cells.

Each donor's blood draw was roughly 9.5 milliliters of peripheral blood. Per-sample yields of isolated PBMCs were at least 6 million. A J-beta primer mix and a sample-barcoded 5' primer were used in a second PCR of roughly 6 to 11 cycles. A tag from a template-switch adaptor with 12 random nucleotides marked each cDNA molecule. A single record per CDR3 protein comes from TCRdb applying MiXCR to the 5' RACE reads. The sample lists 800,000 to 1,000,000 distinct CDR3 sequences; roughly 52% were seen once. The CDR3 has 13 amino acids. V shed 6 bases and J shed 13 bases, with 16 bases lying between them. Sequencing used blood. J is TRBJ1-6 and V is TRBV12-3 or TRBV12-4; D remains unclear. This receptor was identified in a man younger than 45 in good health. The CDR3 coding sequence is TGTGCCAGCAGCCCCAATTCTCTGGGCCCCCTCCACTTT. Amino acid sequence: CASSPNSLGPLHF.